This T cell receptor beta chain was documented in a study of blood T cell repertoires in COVID-19. As for the study in general: COVID-19 samples collected from the United States, Italy and Spain covered acute and convalescent phases.

Germline CDR1 reads SGHKS; CDR2 reads YYEKEE (reference sequence). The CDR3 sequence is 16 residues long. Trimming removed 3 bases at V and 4 bases at J, with 17 bases between. Methods used by the authors: The authors estimated nucleated cell counts from reference gene primer amplification. The table came from immunoSEQ multiplex PCR; TCRdb's copy has only in-frame clones and leaves some out. That table supplies the V and J calls and clone size; D and trimming were determined from the DNA. The data contain around 140,000 clones, around 81% of them singletons. The sequenced sample was peripheral blood. The clonotype comes from a human donor in a cohort sampled during active COVID-19. The chain recombines TRBV5-5 with TRBJ2-1; a weak D match, TRBD2 (5 bases). The CDR3 nucleotides read TGTGCCAGCAGCTCCCAAGCGGAAGTAACATACAATGAGCAGTTCTTC. This codes for CASSSQAEVTYNEQFF.